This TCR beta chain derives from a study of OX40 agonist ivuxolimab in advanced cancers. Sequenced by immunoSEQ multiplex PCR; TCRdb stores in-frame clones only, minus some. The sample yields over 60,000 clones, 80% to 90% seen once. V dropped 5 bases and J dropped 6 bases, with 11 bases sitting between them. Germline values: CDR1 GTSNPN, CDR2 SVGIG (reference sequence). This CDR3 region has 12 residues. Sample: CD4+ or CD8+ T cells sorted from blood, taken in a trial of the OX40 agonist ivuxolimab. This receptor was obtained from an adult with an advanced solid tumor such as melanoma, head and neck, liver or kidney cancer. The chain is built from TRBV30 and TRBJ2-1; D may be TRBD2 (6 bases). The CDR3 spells CAWGGNGNEQFF. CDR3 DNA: TGTGCCTGGGGGGGGAATGGCAATGAGCAGTTCTTC. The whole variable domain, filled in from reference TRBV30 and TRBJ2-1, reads SQTIHQWPATLVQPVGSPLSLECTVEGTSNPNLYWYRQAAGRGLQLLFYSVGIGQISSEVPQNLSASRPQDRQFILSSKKLLLSDSGFYLCAWGGNGNEQFFGPGTRLTVL.